A selection of T cell receptor beta chains follows, all from one sample in a study of cytomegalovirus exposure and HLA in healthy donors. Assay: immunoSEQ multiplex PCR; the TCRdb copy retains only in-frame clones and omits some. This repertoire includes 100,000 to 150,000 clones. Sequences were obtained from PBMCs. The receptor set was obtained from a man in his late teens or twenties in good health and CMV-seronegative. The CDR3 runs from the conserved cysteine through the conserved F or W. The D gene is left open where the match is weak.

TRBJ1-6	.	TRBV2	TGTGCCAGCAGTGAAGCGCGCGGACTAAATTCACCCCTCCACTTT	CASSEARGLNSPLHF
TRBJ2-1	.	TRBV19	TGTGCCAGTATGCCCGGGTGGGACATCTACAATGAGCAGTTCTTC	CASMPGWDIYNEQFF
TRBJ1-6	TRBD1	TRBV19	TGTGCCAGTACCCCCGGGACAGCTAATTCACCCCTCCACTTT	CASTPGTANSPLHF
TRBJ1-5	.	TRBV6-6	TGTGCCAGCAGCAACAGGGTTCAGCCCCAGCATTTT	CASSNRVQPQHF
TRBJ2-7	TRBD1	TRBV7-6	TGTGCCAGCAGCTTCAGAACAGGGGGAACAAACGAGCAGTACTTC	CASSFRTGGTNEQYF
TRBJ2-1	.	TRBV6-5	TGTGCCAGCAGTTACTCGGAGGATGAGCAGTTCTTC	CASSYSEDEQFF
TRBJ1-6	TRBD1	TRBV7-9	TGTGCCAGCAGCTTAGCCCCGGGACAGGCTAATTCACCCCTCCACTTT	CASSLAPGQANSPLHF
TRBJ2-1	TRBD2	TRBV7-9	TGTGCCAGCACCTATCCACCTAGCGGGAGAGCGGACTACAATGAGCAGTTCTTC	CASTYPPSGRADYNEQFF
TRBJ1-3	.	TRBV5-6	TGTGCCAGCAGCTTAGGGGCAGGAGGGTATGGAAACACCATATATTTT	CASSLGAGGYGNTIYF
TRBJ2-2	.	TRBV9	TGTGCCAGCAGCGTAGGCGAAGGGGGAAACACCGGGGAGCTGTTTTTT	CASSVGEGGNTGELFF